The next 24 T cell receptor beta chains were all read from a single sample in a study of beta chain features in type 1 diabetes. What was sequenced were expressed TCRB transcripts, since all of the isolated RNA had been reverse transcribed. Profiling relied on immunoSEQ multiplex PCR, and the TCRdb table lists in-frame clones only, not all of them. The data contain a few hundred thousand clones, roughly 16% of them singletons. Study results and limitations: Moderately but significantly shorter TCRB CDR3s were found in Type 1 diabetes patients in all four CD4+ subsets.

The antigens of these receptors remain unknown. Sequencing was performed on naive CD4+ T cells from blood. The receptors derive from a young man with type 1 diabetes.

This sequence joins TRBV7-2 and TRBJ1-1; D is possibly TRBD1 (5 bases). The CDR3 covers 13 residues. Germline lookup yields CDR1 SGHTA and CDR2 FQGNSA. V was pared by 6 bases and J by 1 base, with 9 bases between. The CDR3 reads CASRRDPNTEAFF. Here the CDR3 DNA reads TGTGCCAGCAGACGGGACCCGAACACTGAAGCTTTCTTT. The full variable domain, completed using reference TRBV7-2 and TRBJ1-1, is GAGVSQSPSNKVTEKGKDVELRCDPISGHTALYWYRQSLGQGLEFLIYFQGNSAPDKSGLPSDRFSAERTGGSVSTLTIQRTQQEDSAVYLCASRRDPNTEAFFGQGTRLTVV.

This clone was seen more than once but under ten times. V is TRBV25-1 and J is TRBJ2-2, with TRBD1 matching 10 bases. V lost 8 bases and J lost 7; bases outside the gene matches: 4. Germline CDR1 reads MGHDK; CDR2 reads SYGVNS. This CDR3 region has 13 residues. CDR3 nucleotide sequence: TGTGCCAGCGACAGGGGGCAAGGCGGGGAGCTGTTTTTT. The encoded protein is CASDRGQGGELFF. Looking up the rest from reference TRBV25-1 and TRBJ2-2 gives the full variable domain: EADIYQTPRYLVIGTGKKITLECSQTMGHDKMYWYQQDPGMELHLIHYSYGVNSTEKGDLSSESTVSRIRTEHFPLTLESARPSHTSQYLCASDRGQGGELFFGEGSRLTVL.

The gene calls are TRBV4-2 and TRBJ1-2, with D possibly matching TRBD1 (5 bases). The CDR3 contains 14 residues. Germline CDR1 and CDR2: LGHNA and YNFKEQ. Deletions cut 5 bases from V and 8 bases from J, with 18 bases between. The CDR3: CASSSRQGTKGYTF. The CDR3 coding sequence is TGTGCCAGCAGCTCCCGCCAGGGAACCAAAGGCTACACCTTC.

This chain connects TRBV7-2 to TRBJ2-2, with D tentatively TRBD1 (5 bases). Per germline, CDR1 SGHTA and CDR2 FQGNSA. Deletions cut 3 bases from V and 0 bases from J, with 8 bases between. CDR3 size: 15 residues. The DNA of the CDR3 is TGTGCCAGCAGCTTCCAGGGTCCGAACACCGGGGAGCTGTTTTTT. It yields the protein CASSFQGPNTGELFF.

This clone was seen a few times. The CDR3 reads CSAGGQVVVEQYF. The CDR3, as DNA: TGCAGCGCGGGGGGACAGGTGGTCGTGGAGCAGTACTTC. J is TRBJ2-7 and V is TRBV29-1; D possibly corresponds to TRBD1 (8 bases). The CDR3 covers 13 residues. Germline CDR1 and CDR2: SQVTM and ANQGSEA. Trimming took off 7 bases at V and 7 bases at J, with 20 bases between the two ends.

V usage is TRBV10-3 and J usage is TRBJ2-1, with TRBD2 matching 7 bases. The CDR3 length is 15 residues. Germline values: CDR1 ENHRY, CDR2 SYGVKD. The V gene end was trimmed by 8 bases and the J gene end by 5 bases; junction bases not matched to a gene: 12. CDR3 nucleotide sequence: TGTGCCATCCCGGGCGGCGGGAGAACGGACAATGAGCAGTTCTTC. It yields the protein CAIPGGGRTDNEQFF.

V gene TRBV7-9 combines with J gene TRBJ1-4; the D is unclear. V was pared by 5 bases and J by 3 bases, with 16 bases between. This CDR3 has 16 amino acids. Germline V gene data show CDR1 as SEHNR and CDR2 as FQNEAQ (reference sequence). CDR3 nucleotide sequence: TGTGCCAGCAGCCCCCCGAACCGAGAGCCTAATGAAAAACTGTTTTTT. Protein product: CASSPPNREPNEKLFF.

This clone was observed a few times. V and J are TRBV20-1 and TRBJ2-1; TRBD1 is a possible D gene (5 bases). V shed 3 bases and J shed 9 bases, with 9 bases lying between them. The CDR3 length is 11 residues. The V gene's germline CDR1 is DFQATT and CDR2 SNEGSKA (reference sequence). The CDR3 sequence is CSASSRGEQFF. The CDR3 coding sequence is TGCAGTGCTAGCTCTAGGGGTGAGCAGTTCTTC.

This clone was counted a few times. Different DNA sequences within this sample yield the same CDR3. The CDR3 DNA sequence: TGCAGCGTCACCGGGACTAGCGGGAGGGGGCGGTCCTACAATGAGCAGTTCTTC. It specifies CSVTGTSGRGRSYNEQFF. V usage is TRBV29-1 and J usage is TRBJ2-1, with 16 bases that match TRBD2. The germline V gene has CDR1 SQVTM and CDR2 ANQGSEA. The CDR3 spans 18 residues. The V segment lost 6 bases and the J segment 1 base; nucleotides outside the gene matches: 9.

The CDR3 spells CASSLSTDRGPDEQFF. The CDR3 DNA reads as TGCGCCAGCAGCTTGTCTACGGACAGGGGGCCGGATGAGCAGTTCTTC. The rearrangement links TRBV5-1 to TRBJ2-1, with 11 positions matching TRBD1. Looked up from germline, CDR1 is SGHRS and CDR2 is YFSETQ. The CDR3 spans 16 residues. V was pared by 1 base and J by 8 bases, with 8 bases of the junction left unmatched.

This rearrangement joins TRBV19 to TRBJ2-5; 13 bases line up with TRBD2. The CDR3 has 14 amino acids. J lost 5 bases, V lost 10 bases, and 7 bases had no gene match. The germline CDR1 and CDR2 sequences are LNHDA and SQIVND (reference sequence). CDR3 nucleotide sequence: TGTGCCACGAGGACTAGCGGGAGTCAGGAGACCCAGTACTTC. Translation: CATRTSGSQETQYF. The full variable domain, with the rest looked up from reference TRBV19 and TRBJ2-5, is DGGITQSPKYLFRKEGQNVTLSCEQNLNHDAMYWYRQDPGQGLRLIYYSQIVNDFQKGDIAEGYSVSREKKESFPLTVTSAQKNPTAFYLCATRTSGSQETQYFGPGTRLLVL.

The chain couples TRBV29-1 to TRBJ1-5; D is unresolved. The V end was cut by 6 bases, the J end by 1 base, with 7 bases between. This CDR3 spans 12 amino acids. Germline V lookup: CDR1 SQVTM, CDR2 ANQGSEA. CDR3 bases: TGCAGCGTGAGGAACAGCAATCAGCCCCAGCATTTT. Its protein is CSVRNSNQPQHF.

The J gene is TRBJ2-7, the V gene TRBV4-1; 7 bases agree with TRBD2. With V trimmed by 5 bases and J by 1 base, 8 bases remained unmatched. From germline, CDR1 is MGHRA and CDR2 YSYEKL. The CDR3 runs to 15 residues. The DNA of the CDR3 is TGCGCCAGCAGCTCATCGAGGACTAGTTCCTACGAGCAGTACTTC. Protein product: CASSSSRTSSYEQYF.

V usage is TRBV15 and J usage is TRBJ1-2; D not resolved. Looked up from germline, CDR1 is LNHNV and CDR2 is YYDKDF (reference sequence). V lost 5 bases and J 4 bases, leaving 17 bases between the germline ends. The CDR3 is 15 amino acids. The CDR3 loop is CATSREVSGSYGYTF. For the CDR3, the DNA is TGTGCCACCAGCCGTGAAGTTAGTGGGAGCTATGGCTACACCTTC.

This clone was picked up a small number of times. The chain carries TRBV9 and TRBJ2-2; no clear D. Trimming removed 3 bases at V and 0 bases at J, with 0 bases between. The CDR3 sequence is 12 residues long. CDR1 is SGDLS and CDR2 is YYNGEE in the germline V gene. CDR3 loop: CASSANTGELFF. CDR3 DNA sequence: TGTGCCAGCAGCGCGAACACCGGGGAGCTGTTTTTT.

This clone has a handful of counts. The chain uses TRBV29-1 and TRBJ1-2, with TRBD1 matching 9 bases. CDR3 size: 12 residues. Looked up from germline, CDR1 is SQVTM and CDR2 is ANQGSEA. V dropped 7 bases and J dropped 4; count of bases not matched to a gene: 4. CDR3 sequence: CSEPDRGYGYTF. The CDR3 DNA reads TGCAGCGAGCCGGACAGGGGCTATGGCTACACCTTC.

The chain carries TRBV7-9 and TRBJ2-1; TRBD2 matches at 13 bases. The CDR3 sequence is 16 residues long. V lost 6 bases, J lost 4 bases, and 6 bases stayed unmatched. The germline CDR1 and CDR2 sequences are SEHNR and FQNEAQ (reference sequence). DNA for the CDR3: TGTGCCAGCAGGGGGACTAGCGGGGACACTTACAATGAGCAGTTCTTC. Protein: CASRGTSGDTYNEQFF. Full variable domain (outside the CDR3, taken from reference TRBV7-9 and TRBJ2-1): DTGVSQNPRHKITKRGQNVTFRCDPISEHNRLYWYRQTLGQGPEFLTYFQNEAQLEKSRLLSDRFSAERPKGSFSTLEIQRTEQGDSAMYLCASRGTSGDTYNEQFFGPGTRLTVL.

The J gene is TRBJ2-3, the V gene TRBV11-2, with D unclear. CDR3 length: 14 residues. V was cut by 5 bases and J by 2 bases, with 11 bases left in between. The germline V gene encodes CDR1 SGHAT and CDR2 FQNNGV. In nucleotides, the CDR3 is TGTGCCAGCAGCCTTGGCGGTTACACAGATACGCAGTATTTT. Residues: CASSLGGYTDTQYF.

This clone came up a few times. This sequence joins TRBV28 and TRBJ2-7; 10 bases align to TRBD1. CDR3 size: 15 residues. CDR1 and CDR2 (germline): MDHEN, SYDVKM. Losses at the gene ends were 7 bases for V and 0 bases for J; bases not matched to a gene: 6. The CDR3 DNA is TGTGCCAGCAAGGATTGGACAGGGGGCTCCTACGAGCAGTACTTC. Protein: CASKDWTGGSYEQYF.

V usage is TRBV29-1 and J usage is TRBJ2-3; D might be TRBD2 (6 bases). Germline V gene sequence: CDR1 SQVTM, CDR2 ANQGSEA. V lost 1 base, J lost 3 bases, and 8 bases lay in between. This CDR3 has 13 amino acids. The CDR3 coding sequence is TGCAGCGTTGAAGTGGGGGGAACAGATACGCAGTATTTT. It codes for CSVEVGGTDTQYF.

This chain links TRBV4-3 with TRBJ2-6; D might be TRBD1 (6 bases). In germline, CDR1 is LGHNA, CDR2 YSLEER. CDR3 length: 18 residues. V shed 5 bases and J shed 1 base, with 18 bases lying between them. CDR3 bases: TGCGCCAGCAGCACCTCGACAGGCCCTGGGTCTGGGGCCAACGTCCTGACTTTC. The encoded protein is CASSTSTGPGSGANVLTF.

The sample holds a few counts of this clone. The chain has TRBV29-1 and TRBJ1-4; D gene uncertain. The CDR3 runs to 13 residues. The germline V gene encodes CDR1 SQVTM and CDR2 ANQGSEA. V was trimmed by 2 bases and J by 5 bases, leaving 9 bases between them. The CDR3 DNA follows: TGCAGCGTTGAATCAAGAGTGAATGAAAAACTGTTTTTT. Residues: CSVESRVNEKLFF. The full variable domain, with the rest looked up from reference TRBV29-1 and TRBJ1-4, is SAVISQKPSRDICQRGTSLTIQCQVDSQVTMMFWYRQQPGQSLTLIATANQGSEATYESGFVIDKFPISRPNLTFSTLTVSNMSPEDSSIYLCSVESRVNEKLFFGSGTQLSVL.

The chain uses TRBV7-6 and TRBJ2-1; D gene ambiguous. CDR1 and CDR2 from the germline V gene are SGHVS and FNYEAQ. Trimming removed 1 base from V and 2 bases from J, with 9 bases in between. The CDR3 is made up of 15 amino acids. In DNA, the CDR3 is TGTGCCAGCAGCTTAGACGTCGGTCCCTACAATGAGCAGTTCTTC. Translation: CASSLDVGPYNEQFF.

This clone has only one observation. In DNA form, the CDR3 reads TGCAGCGTTGTCCCTTTGCGAGTAACGGGTTACACAGATACGCAGTATTTT. Protein: CSVVPLRVTGYTDTQYF. V is TRBV29-1 and J is TRBJ2-3; D not certain. The CDR3 spans 17 residues. Looked up from germline, CDR1 is SQVTM and CDR2 is ANQGSEA. V dropped 4 bases and J dropped 2 bases, with 22 bases sitting between them.